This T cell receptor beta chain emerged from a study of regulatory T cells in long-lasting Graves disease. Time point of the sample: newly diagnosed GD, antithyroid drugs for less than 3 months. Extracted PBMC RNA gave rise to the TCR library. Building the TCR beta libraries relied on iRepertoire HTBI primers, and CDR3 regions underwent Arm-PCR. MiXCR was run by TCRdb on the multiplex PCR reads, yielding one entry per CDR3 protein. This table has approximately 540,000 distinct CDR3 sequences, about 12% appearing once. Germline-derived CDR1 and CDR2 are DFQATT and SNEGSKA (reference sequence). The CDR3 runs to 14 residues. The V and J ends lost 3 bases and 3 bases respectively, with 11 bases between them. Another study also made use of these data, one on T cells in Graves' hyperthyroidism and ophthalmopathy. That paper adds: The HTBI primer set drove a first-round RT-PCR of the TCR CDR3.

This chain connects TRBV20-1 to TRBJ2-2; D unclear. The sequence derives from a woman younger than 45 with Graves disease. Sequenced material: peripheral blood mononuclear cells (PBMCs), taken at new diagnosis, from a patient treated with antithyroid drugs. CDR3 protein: CSASNRWDTGELFF. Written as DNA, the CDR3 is TGCAGTGCTAGTAATCGTTGGGACACCGGGGAGCTGTTTTTT.